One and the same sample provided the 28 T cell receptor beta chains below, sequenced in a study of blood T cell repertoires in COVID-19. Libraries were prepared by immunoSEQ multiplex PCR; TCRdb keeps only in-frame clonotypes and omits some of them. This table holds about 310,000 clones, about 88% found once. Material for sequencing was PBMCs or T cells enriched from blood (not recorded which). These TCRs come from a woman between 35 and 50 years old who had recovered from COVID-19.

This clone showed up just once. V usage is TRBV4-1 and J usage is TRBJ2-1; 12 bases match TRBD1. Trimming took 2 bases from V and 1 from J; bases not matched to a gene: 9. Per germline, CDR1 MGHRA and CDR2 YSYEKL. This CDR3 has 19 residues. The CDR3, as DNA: TGCGCCAGCAGCCAATCTCGGGGGGGACAGGGGGCGTCCTACAATGAGCAGTTCTTC. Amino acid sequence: CASSQSRGGQGASYNEQFF.

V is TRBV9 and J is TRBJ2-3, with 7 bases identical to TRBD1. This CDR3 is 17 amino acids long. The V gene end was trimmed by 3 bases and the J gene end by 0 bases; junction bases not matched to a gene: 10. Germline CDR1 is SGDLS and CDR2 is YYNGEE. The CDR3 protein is CASSGRDSLSSTDTQYF. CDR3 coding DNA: TGTGCCAGCAGCGGCCGGGACAGCTTATCTAGCACAGATACGCAGTATTTT.

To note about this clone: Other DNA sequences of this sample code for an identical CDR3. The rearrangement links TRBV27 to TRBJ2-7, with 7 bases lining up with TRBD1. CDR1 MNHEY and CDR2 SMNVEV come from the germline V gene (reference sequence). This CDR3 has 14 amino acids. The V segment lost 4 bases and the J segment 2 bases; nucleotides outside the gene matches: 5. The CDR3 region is CASSSRDRTYEQYF. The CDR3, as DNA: TGTGCCAGCAGTTCCCGGGACAGAACCTACGAGCAGTACTTC.

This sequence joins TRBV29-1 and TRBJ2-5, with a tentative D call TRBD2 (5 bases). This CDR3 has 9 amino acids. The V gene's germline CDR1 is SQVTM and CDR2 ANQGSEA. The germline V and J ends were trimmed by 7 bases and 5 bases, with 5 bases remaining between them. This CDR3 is CSGGETQYF. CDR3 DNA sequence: TGCAGCGGCGGGGAGACCCAGTACTTC.

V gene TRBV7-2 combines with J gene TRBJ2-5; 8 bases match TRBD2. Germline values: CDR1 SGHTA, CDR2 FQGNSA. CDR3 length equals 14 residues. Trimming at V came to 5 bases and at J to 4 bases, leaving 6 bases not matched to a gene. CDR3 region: CASSPGGAGETQYF. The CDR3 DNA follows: TGTGCCAGCAGCCCCGGGGGGGCGGGAGAGACCCAGTACTTC.

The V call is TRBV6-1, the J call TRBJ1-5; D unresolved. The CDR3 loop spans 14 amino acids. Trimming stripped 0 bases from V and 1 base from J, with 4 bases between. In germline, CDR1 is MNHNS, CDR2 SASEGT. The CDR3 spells CASSEASSNQPQHF. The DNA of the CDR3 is TGTGCCAGCAGTGAAGCGTCAAGCAATCAGCCCCAGCATTTT.

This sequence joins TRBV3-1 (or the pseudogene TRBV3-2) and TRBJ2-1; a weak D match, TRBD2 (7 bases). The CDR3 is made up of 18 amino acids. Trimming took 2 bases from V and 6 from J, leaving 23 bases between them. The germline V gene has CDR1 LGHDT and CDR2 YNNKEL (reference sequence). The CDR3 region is CASSQILGGASFFNEQFF. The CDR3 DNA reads TGTGCCAGCAGCCAAATCCTTGGGGGGGCCTCCTTTTTCAATGAGCAGTTCTTC.

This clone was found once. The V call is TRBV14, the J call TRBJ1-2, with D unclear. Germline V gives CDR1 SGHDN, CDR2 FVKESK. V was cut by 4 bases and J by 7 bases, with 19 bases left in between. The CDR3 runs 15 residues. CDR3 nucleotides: TGTGCCAGCAGCCCCTTACAGAGGGTTCCATCTGGCTACACCTTC. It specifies CASSPLQRVPSGYTF.

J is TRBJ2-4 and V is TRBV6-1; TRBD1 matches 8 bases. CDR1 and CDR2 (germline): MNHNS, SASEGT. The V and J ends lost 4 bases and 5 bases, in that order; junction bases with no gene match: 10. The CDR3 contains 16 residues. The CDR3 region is CASSGWAGGTENIQYF. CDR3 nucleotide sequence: TGTGCCAGCAGTGGTTGGGCAGGGGGCACGGAAAACATTCAGTACTTC.

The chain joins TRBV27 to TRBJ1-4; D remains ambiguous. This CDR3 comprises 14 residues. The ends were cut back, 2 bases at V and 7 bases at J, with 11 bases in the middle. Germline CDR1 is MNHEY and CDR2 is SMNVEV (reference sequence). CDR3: CASSLKGGGEKLFF. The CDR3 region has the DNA TGTGCCAGCAGTTTAAAGGGAGGTGGTGAAAAACTGTTTTTT. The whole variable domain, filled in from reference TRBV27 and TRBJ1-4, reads EAQVTQNPRYLITVTGKKLTVTCSQNMNHEYMSWYRQDPGLGLRQIYYSMNVEVTDKGDVPEGYKVSRKEKRNFPLILESPSPNQTSLYFCASSLKGGGEKLFFGSGTQLSVL.

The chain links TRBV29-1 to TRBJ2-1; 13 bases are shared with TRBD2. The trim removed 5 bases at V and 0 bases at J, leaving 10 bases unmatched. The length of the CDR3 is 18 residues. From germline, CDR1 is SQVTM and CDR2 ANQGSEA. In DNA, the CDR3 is TGCAGCGTTTGGACTAGCGGGAGCTCCTCTAGCTCCTACAATGAGCAGTTCTTC. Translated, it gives CSVWTSGSSSSSYNEQFF.

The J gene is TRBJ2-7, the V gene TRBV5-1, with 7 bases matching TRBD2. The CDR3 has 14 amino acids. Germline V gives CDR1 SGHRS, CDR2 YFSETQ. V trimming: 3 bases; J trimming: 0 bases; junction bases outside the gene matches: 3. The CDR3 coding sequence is TGCGCCAGCAGCTGGAGCGGGGCCTCCTACGAGCAGTACTTC. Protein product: CASSWSGASYEQYF.

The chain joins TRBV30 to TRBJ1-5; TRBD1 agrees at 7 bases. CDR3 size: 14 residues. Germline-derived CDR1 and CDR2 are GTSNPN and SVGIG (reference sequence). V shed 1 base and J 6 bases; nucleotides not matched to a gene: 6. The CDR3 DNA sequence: TGTGCCTGGAGTGATAAGGGGGCAGGTCAGCCCCAGCATTTT. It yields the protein CAWSDKGAGQPQHF.

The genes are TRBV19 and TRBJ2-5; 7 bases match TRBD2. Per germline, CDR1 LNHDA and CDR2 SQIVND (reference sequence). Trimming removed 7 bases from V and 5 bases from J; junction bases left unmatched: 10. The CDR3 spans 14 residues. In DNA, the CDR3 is TGTGCCAGTACCTCAGGGCAGGGAGGGGAGACCCAGTACTTC. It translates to CASTSGQGGETQYF. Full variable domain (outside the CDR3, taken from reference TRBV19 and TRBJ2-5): DGGITQSPKYLFRKEGQNVTLSCEQNLNHDAMYWYRQDPGQGLRLIYYSQIVNDFQKGDIAEGYSVSREKKESFPLTVTSAQKNPTAFYLCASTSGQGGETQYFGPGTRLLVL.

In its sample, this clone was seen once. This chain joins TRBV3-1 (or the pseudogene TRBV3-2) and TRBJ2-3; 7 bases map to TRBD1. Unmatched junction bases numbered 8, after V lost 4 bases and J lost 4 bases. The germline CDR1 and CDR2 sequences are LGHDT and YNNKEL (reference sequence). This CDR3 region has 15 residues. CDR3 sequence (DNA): TGTGCCAGCAGCCTCCGGGACAGAAAAGCAGATACGCAGTATTTT. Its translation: CASSLRDRKADTQYF.

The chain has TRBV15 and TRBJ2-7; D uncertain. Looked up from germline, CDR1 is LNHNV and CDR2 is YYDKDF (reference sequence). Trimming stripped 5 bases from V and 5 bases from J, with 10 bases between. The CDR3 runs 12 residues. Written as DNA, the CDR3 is TGTGCCACCAGCCCTCGGAGCCACGAGCAGTACTTC. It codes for CATSPRSHEQYF. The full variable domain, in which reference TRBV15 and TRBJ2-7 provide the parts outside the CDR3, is DAMVIQNPRYQVTQFGKPVTLSCSQTLNHNVMYWYQQKSSQAPKLLFHYYDKDFNNEADTPDNFQSRRPNTSFCFLDIRSPGLGDTAMYLCATSPRSHEQYFGPGTRLTVT.

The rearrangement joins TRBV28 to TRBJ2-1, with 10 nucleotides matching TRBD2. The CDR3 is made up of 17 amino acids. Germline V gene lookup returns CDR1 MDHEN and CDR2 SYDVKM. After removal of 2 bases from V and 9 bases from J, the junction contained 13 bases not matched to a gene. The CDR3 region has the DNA TGTGCCAGCAGTTTAAATCCCCGGGTAGCGGGGGGTAGTGAGCAGTTCTTC. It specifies CASSLNPRVAGGSEQFF.

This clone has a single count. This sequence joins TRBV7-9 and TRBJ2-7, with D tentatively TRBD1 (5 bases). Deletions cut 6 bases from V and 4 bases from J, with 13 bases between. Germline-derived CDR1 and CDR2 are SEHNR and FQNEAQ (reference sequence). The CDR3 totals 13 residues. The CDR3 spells CASSRTGRYEQYF. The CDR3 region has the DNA TGTGCCAGCAGTCGAACAGGTCGGTACGAGCAGTACTTC.

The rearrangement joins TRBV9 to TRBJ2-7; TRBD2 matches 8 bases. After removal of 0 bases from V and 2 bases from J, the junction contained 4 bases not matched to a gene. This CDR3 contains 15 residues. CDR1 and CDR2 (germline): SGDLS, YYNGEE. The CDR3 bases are TGTGCCAGCAGCGTAGCGGGGGGGATTCCCTACGAGCAGTACTTC. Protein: CASSVAGGIPYEQYF.

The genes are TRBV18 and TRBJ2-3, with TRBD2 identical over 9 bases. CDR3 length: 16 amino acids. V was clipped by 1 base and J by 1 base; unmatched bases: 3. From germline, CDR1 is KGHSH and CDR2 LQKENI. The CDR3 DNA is TGTGCCAGCTCACCACTGAAGCGGGGGGGCACAGATACGCAGTATTTT. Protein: CASSPLKRGGTDTQYF.

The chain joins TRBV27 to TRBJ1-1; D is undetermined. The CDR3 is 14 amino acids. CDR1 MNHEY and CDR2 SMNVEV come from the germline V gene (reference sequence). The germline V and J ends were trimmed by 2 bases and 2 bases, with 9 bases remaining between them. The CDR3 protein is CASSLHRSNTEAFF. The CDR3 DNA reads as TGTGCCAGCAGTTTACACAGAAGTAACACTGAAGCTTTCTTT.

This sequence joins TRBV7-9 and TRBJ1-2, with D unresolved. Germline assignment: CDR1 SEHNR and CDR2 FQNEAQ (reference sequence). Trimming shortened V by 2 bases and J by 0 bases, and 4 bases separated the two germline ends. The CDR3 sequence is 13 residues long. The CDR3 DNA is TGTGCCAGCAGCTTATGGCCTAACTATGGCTACACCTTC. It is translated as CASSLWPNYGYTF.

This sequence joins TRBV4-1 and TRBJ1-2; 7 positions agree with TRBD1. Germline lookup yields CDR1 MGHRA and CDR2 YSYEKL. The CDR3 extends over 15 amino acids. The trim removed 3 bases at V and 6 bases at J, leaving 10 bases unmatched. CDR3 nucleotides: TGCGCCAGCAGCCATCCCGGAGGGGGCCCTAATGGCTACACCTTC. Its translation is CASSHPGGGPNGYTF.

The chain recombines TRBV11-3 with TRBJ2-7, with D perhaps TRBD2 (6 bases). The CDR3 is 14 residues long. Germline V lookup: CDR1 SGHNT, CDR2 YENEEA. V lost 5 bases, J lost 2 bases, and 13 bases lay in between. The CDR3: CASSPGGTAYEQYF. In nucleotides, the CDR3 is TGTGCCAGCAGCCCGGGCGGGACCGCCTACGAGCAGTACTTC.

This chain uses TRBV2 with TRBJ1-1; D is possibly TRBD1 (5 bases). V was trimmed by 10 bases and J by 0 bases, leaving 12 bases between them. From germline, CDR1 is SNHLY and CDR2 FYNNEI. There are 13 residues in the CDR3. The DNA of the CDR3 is TGTGCCACCAATTGGGGGGTGAACACTGAAGCTTTCTTT. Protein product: CATNWGVNTEAFF.

The CDR3 sequence: CASSPGDRDEKLFF. The CDR3 DNA follows: TGTGCCAGCAGCCCCGGGGACAGGGATGAAAAACTGTTTTTT. The chain couples TRBV25-1 to TRBJ1-4, with 9 bases identical to TRBD1. The CDR3 runs 14 residues. V shed 6 bases, J shed 6 bases, and the junction held 5 bases outside the gene matches. Per germline, CDR1 MGHDK and CDR2 SYGVNS.

DNA for the CDR3: TGTGCCAGCAGCTTAGTTACAGGGGCCCTGAGTGAGCAGTTCTTC. As protein: CASSLVTGALSEQFF. J is TRBJ2-1 and V is TRBV7-2, with 7 nucleotides matching TRBD1. In germline, CDR1 is SGHTA, CDR2 FQGNSA. The CDR3 loop spans 15 amino acids. V lost 1 base to trimming and J lost 9 bases; unmatched junction nucleotides: 9.

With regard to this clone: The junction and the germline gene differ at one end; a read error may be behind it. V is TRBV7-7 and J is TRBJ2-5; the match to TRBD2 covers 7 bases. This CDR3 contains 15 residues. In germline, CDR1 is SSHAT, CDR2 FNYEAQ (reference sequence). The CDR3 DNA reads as TGTGCTAGCAGTCCGGGACTAAGTCCAGGAGAGACCCAGTACTTC. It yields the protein CASSPGLSPGETQYF.